Below, 9 T cell receptor beta chains from the same sample are listed, as sequenced in a study of blood T cell repertoires in COVID-19. Measured with immunoSEQ multiplex PCR; TCRdb has only the in-frame clones, and not every one. The table includes around 150,000 clones, 75% to 90% detected once. The sample comprised peripheral blood. All receptors come from a woman aged 55 to 70 with active COVID-19.

The J gene is TRBJ1-2, the V gene TRBV5-1, with TRBD1 matching 8 bases. V shed 3 bases, J shed 8 bases, and the junction held 6 bases outside the gene matches. The CDR3 spans 13 residues. Germline V lookup: CDR1 SGHRS, CDR2 YFSETQ. The CDR3 protein is CASSSTGVGGYTF. In DNA, the CDR3 is TGCGCCAGCAGCTCGACAGGGGTTGGGGGCTACACCTTC.

This clone was counted once. The rearrangement joins TRBV5-4 to TRBJ1-1; D unresolved. With 4 bases removed from V and 2 bases from J, the gap between germline ends came to 9 bases. This CDR3 contains 13 residues. Germline CDR1 and CDR2: SGHNT and YYREEE (reference sequence). CDR3 residues: CASSRMGNTEAFF. CDR3 nucleotides: TGTGCCAGCAGCCGGATGGGCAACACTGAAGCTTTCTTT.

The rearrangement uses TRBV29-1 and TRBJ2-1, with D hard to call. This CDR3 region has 13 residues. Per germline, CDR1 SQVTM and CDR2 ANQGSEA. V lost 2 bases and J lost 5, with 10 bases in between. Here the CDR3 reads CSVESPANNEQFF. The CDR3 DNA sequence: TGCAGCGTTGAATCACCAGCGAACAATGAGCAGTTCTTC.

This clone was found once. The chain joins TRBV9 to TRBJ2-1, with D perhaps TRBD2 (5 bases). There are 14 residues in the CDR3. Trimming stripped 3 bases from V and 3 bases from J, with 10 bases between. Germline V gene data show CDR1 as SGDLS and CDR2 as YYNGEE. The CDR3 here is CASSAGLSYNEQFF. CDR3 nucleotides: TGTGCCAGCAGCGCTGGACTGAGCTACAATGAGCAGTTCTTC.

The chain couples TRBV4-1 to TRBJ1-1; weak D call: TRBD1 (5 bases). The V end lost 4 bases, the J end lost 1 base, and 7 bases lay between the germline ends. The CDR3 sequence is 13 residues long. From germline, CDR1 is MGHRA and CDR2 YSYEKL. For the CDR3, the DNA is TGCGCCAGCAGCCCCCAGGGGAACACTGAAGCTTTCTTT. It codes for CASSPQGNTEAFF.

CDR3 loop: CASSYGQGGYNEQFF. The DNA for the CDR3 is TGTGCCAGCAGTTACGGGCAGGGAGGCTACAATGAGCAGTTCTTC. V gene TRBV6-2 or TRBV6-3 combines with J gene TRBJ2-1; D perhaps matches TRBD2 (6 bases). Trimming left V 2 bases short and J 3 bases short, with 11 bases between. The germline gives CDR1 MNHEY, CDR2 SVGEGT. The CDR3 is 15 residues long.

The DNA of the CDR3 is TGTGCCAGCTCACAAAGGTCGACTAGCGGACGATACAATGAGCAGTTCTTC. Its protein is CASSQRSTSGRYNEQFF. The V gene is TRBV18, the J gene TRBJ2-1, with 9 bases that match TRBD2. V lost 4 bases to trimming and J lost 4 bases; unmatched junction nucleotides: 11. Germline CDR1 is KGHSH and CDR2 is LQKENI. This CDR3 comprises 17 residues.

The rearrangement links TRBV7-9 to TRBJ1-4; D is possibly TRBD1 (5 bases). Germline CDR1 SEHNR, CDR2 FQNEAQ (reference sequence). Trimming removed 5 bases from V and 0 bases from J, with 13 bases in between. The CDR3 has 16 amino acids. The CDR3 reads CASSPRGGTTNEKLFF. Written as DNA, the CDR3 is TGTGCCAGCAGCCCAAGGGGAGGGACAACTAATGAAAAACTGTTTTTT.

V usage is TRBV5-1 and J usage is TRBJ1-1; 10 bases line up with TRBD1. V lost 5 bases to trimming and J lost 5 bases; unmatched junction nucleotides: 9. The CDR3 has 15 amino acids. The germline CDR1 and CDR2 sequences are SGHRS and YFSETQ. DNA of the CDR3: TGCGCCAGCAGTGGGGGGACAGGGGTTTCGACTGAAGCTTTCTTT. Its translation: CASSGGTGVSTEAFF.